The rows below give T cell receptor beta chains drawn from one sample of a study of Ad26.COV2.S vaccination and SARS-CoV-2 variants. Some clones are missing from TCRdb's copy, which holds only in-frame ones; the method was immunoSEQ multiplex PCR. The repertoire holds about 480,000 clones, with about 83% as singletons. This sample comprised peripheral blood, obtained in a trial of Ad26.COV2.S vaccine versus placebo. Receptor source: a person aged 18-65 years who received the Ad26.COV2.S COVID-19 vaccine or a placebo. CDR3s include the opening cysteine and the closing phenylalanine or tryptophan. D genes are given only for firm matches. Expanded clones are given a class, and other clones once, few, many or no size at all.

NA	TRBV6-4	NA	TRBJ2-2	CASSLDGTHNTGELFF	TGTGCCAGCAGCCTGGACGGGACACATAACACCGGGGAGCTGTTTTTT
NA	TRBV2	NA	TRBJ2-5	CASSGQETQYF	TGTGCCAGCAGCGGCCAAGAGACCCAGTACTTC
TRBD2	TRBV6-4	NA	TRBJ2-1	CASSEGDYDYNEQFF	TGTGCCAGCAGTGAGGGGGACTACGATTACAATGAGCAGTTCTTC
TRBD2	TRBV29-1	NA	TRBJ2-1	CSARTSGAYNEQFF	TGCAGCGCCCGGACTAGCGGGGCCTACAATGAGCAGTTCTTC
NA	TRBV18	NA	TRBJ2-7	CASSPDPVEQYF	TGTGCCAGCTCACCGGACCCCGTTGAGCAGTACTTC
NA	TRBV18	once	TRBJ1-1	CASSPSNTEAFF	TGTGCCAGCTCACCAAGTAACACTGAAGCTTTCTTT
NA	TRBV5-1	NA	TRBJ2-7	CASSSTYEQYF	TGCGCCAGCAGCTCCACCTACGAGCAGTACTTC
TRBD2	TRBV6-4	NA	TRBJ2-2	CASSDSGIPGELFF	TGTGCCAGCAGTGACAGCGGGATACCCGGGGAGCTGTTTTTT
NA	TRBV28	NA	TRBJ1-5	CAIKRGGNQPQHF	TGTGCCATCAAACGGGGCGGGAATCAGCCCCAGCATTTT
NA	TRBV7-2	NA	TRBJ2-1	CASRVGTNNEQFF	TGTGCCAGCAGGGTTGGGACGAACAATGAGCAGTTCTTC
TRBD1	TRBV24-1	NA	TRBJ2-1	CATSDEQGRQFF	TGTGCCACCAGTGACGAACAGGGGAGGCAGTTCTTC
NA	TRBV9	few	TRBJ2-2	CASGDAVGELFF	TGTGCCAGCGGGGATGCGGTCGGGGAGCTGTTTTTT
TRBD2	TRBV4-3	NA	TRBJ2-1	CASSRAGGPPYNEQFF	TGCGCCAGCAGTCGGGCGGGAGGCCCCCCCTACAATGAGCAGTTCTTC
TRBD1	TRBV7-9	NA	TRBJ2-7	CASSPRGSRQTEQYF	TGTGCCAGCAGCCCCAGGGGGTCCAGACAAACCGAGCAGTACTTC
NA	TRBV12-3/TRBV12-4	NA	TRBJ2-7	CASRRPGHYEQYF	TGTGCCAGCAGAAGACCGGGACACTACGAGCAGTACTTC
TRBD1	TRBV13	NA	TRBJ2-3	CASSTGTGNVDTQYF	TGTGCCAGCAGCACCGGGACAGGGAATGTAGATACGCAGTATTTT
NA	TRBV27	NA	TRBJ2-5	CASRREQTQYF	TGTGCCAGCAGGAGAGAGCAGACCCAGTACTTC
NA	TRBV6-6	NA	TRBJ2-5	CVVETQYF	TGTGTAGTTGAGACCCAGTACTTC
TRBD2	TRBV15	NA	TRBJ2-7	CATSRALGGLAGDEQYF	TGTGCCACCAGCAGAGCTCTAGGAGGACTAGCGGGAGACGAGCAGTACTTC
NA	TRBV19	NA	TRBJ2-2	CASQDSPNTGELFF	TGTGCCAGTCAAGACAGCCCGAACACCGGGGAGCTGTTTTTT
TRBD1	TRBV10-3	NA	TRBJ1-1	CAISSDRANTEAFF	TGTGCCATCAGTTCGGACAGGGCAAACACTGAAGCTTTCTTT
TRBD2	TRBV5-4	once	TRBJ2-3	CASSPPSGRQDTQYF	TGTGCCAGCAGCCCACCCAGCGGGAGACAAGATACGCAGTATTTT
NA	TRBV5-1	NA	TRBJ2-5	CASRFKDQETQYF	TGCGCCAGCAGATTTAAGGACCAAGAGACCCAGTACTTC
NA	TRBV6-6	NA	TRBJ2-3	CASRRDSTDTQYF	TGTGCCAGCAGACGCGACAGCACAGATACGCAGTATTTT
NA	TRBV28	NA	TRBJ1-1	CASSFGPRMAFF	TGTGCCAGCAGTTTCGGACCCCGGATGGCTTTCTTT
NA	TRBV19	NA	TRBJ2-7	CASRPGGGPYEQYF	TGTGCCAGTAGGCCGGGCGGAGGGCCATACGAGCAGTACTTC
NA	TRBV28	once	TRBJ1-2	CASSLVTYGYTF	TGTGCCAGCAGTTTAGTTACCTATGGCTACACCTTC
NA	TRBV28	NA	TRBJ2-2	CASSLVRTGELFF	TGTGCCAGCAGTTTAGTTCGCACCGGGGAGCTGTTTTTT
TRBD2	TRBV10-3	NA	TRBJ2-3	CAISGLAGKDTQYF	TGTGCCATCAGCGGACTAGCGGGAAAGGATACGCAGTATTTT
TRBD2	TRBV2	once	TRBJ2-1	CASMGGRANYEQFF	TGTGCCAGCATGGGCGGGAGGGCCAATTATGAGCAGTTCTTC
NA	TRBV30	NA	TRBJ1-1	CACHSDGTEAFF	TGTGCCTGCCACTCGGACGGCACTGAAGCTTTCTTT
TRBD2	TRBV5-1	NA	TRBJ2-1	CASSSGGLAGHNEQFF	TGCGCCAGCAGCTCGGGGGGACTAGCGGGGCACAATGAGCAGTTCTTC
NA	TRBV2	once	TRBJ2-7	CASSEEGRNYEQYF	TGTGCCAGCAGTGAAGAAGGTAGAAACTACGAGCAGTACTTC
NA	TRBV15	NA	TRBJ2-2	CATSRARVGLFF	TGTGCCACCAGCAGAGCTAGGGTGGGGCTGTTTTTT
TRBD2	TRBV30	NA	TRBJ2-5	CAWSSGLAGEETQYF	TGTGCCTGGAGTTCCGGACTAGCGGGAGAAGAGACCCAGTACTTC
NA	TRBV19	NA	TRBJ1-4	CASTPRWGVEKLFF	TGTGCCAGTACCCCAAGGTGGGGGGTTGAAAAACTGTTTTTT
NA	TRBV6-2/TRBV6-3	NA	TRBJ2-7	CASSRGNFYEQYF	TGTGCCAGCAGTCGCGGGAATTTCTACGAGCAGTACTTC
TRBD2	TRBV7-2	NA	TRBJ2-1	CASSNSGRASVKTFF	TGTGCCAGCAGCAATAGCGGGAGGGCCAGTGTTAAGACGTTCTTC
TRBD2	TRBV7-8	NA	TRBJ2-1	CASSLALRWEGYNEQFF	TGTGCCAGCAGCTTAGCCCTTAGGTGGGAGGGGTACAATGAGCAGTTCTTC
NA	TRBV29-1	NA	TRBJ2-3	CSVATAQGTQYF	TGCAGCGTTGCGACTGCGCAGGGTACGCAGTATTTT
TRBD2	TRBV5-1	NA	TRBJ2-7	CASSSIGASGTYEQYF	TGCGCCAGCAGCTCGATAGGGGCTAGCGGGACCTACGAGCAGTACTTC
NA	TRBV5-1	few	TRBJ2-5	CASSLEAGRGETQYF	TGCGCCAGCAGCTTGGAAGCGGGAAGGGGGGAGACCCAGTACTTC
TRBD1	TRBV14	NA	TRBJ2-5	CASSQGQGGLRRETQYF	TGTGCCAGCAGCCAAGGACAGGGCGGCTTACGTAGAGAGACCCAGTACTTC
TRBD2	TRBV30	NA	TRBJ2-7	CAGGLAGVYEQYF	TGTGCCGGGGGACTAGCGGGAGTATACGAGCAGTACTTC
NA	TRBV11-2	NA	TRBJ2-7	CASSPPSPQQYF	TGTGCCAGCAGCCCCCCTTCCCCCCAGCAGTACTTC
NA	TRBV28	NA	TRBJ2-1	CASSFRFRGRLYNEQFF	TGTGCCAGCAGTTTCAGATTCAGGGGGAGGCTCTACAATGAGCAGTTCTTC
NA	TRBV6-4	NA	TRBJ2-4	CASSDWGSQLAKNIQYF	TGTGCCAGCAGTGACTGGGGAAGCCAGCTAGCCAAAAACATTCAGTACTTC
NA	TRBV7-9	NA	TRBJ1-4	CASSHIATNEKLFF	TGTGCCAGCAGCCACATAGCAACTAATGAAAAACTGTTTTTT
TRBD1	TRBV12-5	NA	TRBJ1-2	CASGSTLGTESNYGYTF	TGTGCTAGTGGTTCGACCCTGGGGACAGAATCTAACTATGGCTACACCTTC
NA	TRBV7-9	NA	TRBJ2-3	CASSLQTRSDTQYF	TGTGCCAGCAGCCTACAGACTAGATCCGATACGCAGTATTTT